The rows below give T cell receptor beta chains drawn from one sample of a study of graft-versus-host responses after intestinal transplantation. Their antigen targets remain unknown. Assay used: immunoSEQ multiplex PCR; TCRdb lists only in-frame clones, some missing. Found here are tens of thousands of clones, 90% to 95% of them singletons; the top ten hold about 0.22%. The source was unstimulated CD8+ T cells sorted from spleen or lymph node cells, collected before transplant. Every receptor here comes from a human donor who was the organ donor for an intestinal transplant. CDR3s include the opening cysteine and the closing phenylalanine or tryptophan. D genes are given only for firm matches. Clone size is stated in some rows and not others, as once, few, many or a class when expanded.

J gene | clone size | V gene | D gene | CDR3 length | CDR3 DNA | CDR3 protein
TRBJ2-7 | . | TRBV4-1 | . | 15 | TGCGCCAGCAGCCAAGATGACCTCGAGATCGGCGGGCAGTACTTC | CASSQDDLEIGGQYF
TRBJ2-7 | . | TRBV11-2 | . | 15 | TGTGCCAGCAGCTTAGATTCGTCTACACCCTACGAGCAGTACTTC | CASSLDSSTPYEQYF
TRBJ2-5 | . | TRBV27 | TRBD1 | 17 | TGTGCCAGCAGTTTATCGGGGCAGGGGGCGAACCAAGAGACCCAGTACTTC | CASSLSGQGANQETQYF
TRBJ2-7 | . | TRBV10-2 | . | 13 | TGCGCCAGCAGTCTGGGATGGATCTACGAGCAGTACTTC | CASSLGWIYEQYF
TRBJ2-7 | . | TRBV4-1 | TRBD1 | 16 | TGCGCCAGCAGCCAAGATCGGGGACAGGGGGCATACGAGCAGTACTTC | CASSQDRGQGAYEQYF
TRBJ2-7 | . | TRBV11-2 | . | 15 | TGTGCCAGCAGGGACGGACCCCATTCTACCTACGAGCAGTACTTC | CASRDGPHSTYEQYF
TRBJ2-1 | . | TRBV13 | TRBD2 | 17 | TGTGCCAGCAGCCTACCAACCGGGACTAGCGTTTACAATGAGCAGTTCTTC | CASSLPTGTSVYNEQFF
TRBJ2-4 | . | TRBV4-3 | . | 17 | TGCGCCAGCAGCCAAGAATTTAGACTGCTAGCCAAAAACATTCAGTACTTC | CASSQEFRLLAKNIQYF
TRBJ1-3 | . | TRBV11-2 | . | 16 | TGTGCCAGCAGCTTAACAGGGACGGACTCTGGAAACACCATATATTTT | CASSLTGTDSGNTIYF
TRBJ1-1 | once | TRBV25-1 | . | 14 | TGTGCCAGCAGTAAGACAGCTCTGGGCACTGAAGCTTTCTTT | CASSKTALGTEAFF
TRBJ1-1 | . | TRBV6-5 | . | 16 | TGTGCCAGCAGTTTGACAGCCGTACTCGGGAACACTGAAGCTTTCTTT | CASSLTAVLGNTEAFF
TRBJ2-7 | . | TRBV7-2 | . | 15 | TGTGCCAGCAGCTTAGGACCAGACATCACCTACGAGCAGTACTTC | CASSLGPDITYEQYF
TRBJ1-6 | . | TRBV7-2 | . | 15 | TGTGCCAGCAGCTCCGAGGACAGCAACTATTCACCCCTCCACTTT | CASSSEDSNYSPLHF
TRBJ2-3 | . | TRBV5-1 | TRBD2 | 16 | TGCGCCAGCAGGCCTACTAGCGGGAGAAGCACAGATGCGCAGTATTTT | CASRPTSGRSTDAQYF
TRBJ2-2 | . | TRBV27 | . | 16 | TGTGCCAGCAGTTCCGCTATGGGCTTGAACACCGGGGAGCTGTTTTTT | CASSSAMGLNTGELFF
TRBJ2-1 | . | TRBV11-2 | . | 17 | TGTGCCAGCAGCCTGACTCCAACAGGGTTTTCCGACAATGAGCAGTTCTTC | CASSLTPTGFSDNEQFF
TRBJ2-7 | . | TRBV5-1 | . | 13 | TGCGCCAGCAAGTCGGATTACTCCTACGAGCAGTACTTC | CASKSDYSYEQYF
TRBJ2-5 | . | TRBV7-9 | . | 15 | TGTGCCAGCAGCTTACGGACACCTCTCCAAGAGACCCAGTACTTC | CASSLRTPLQETQYF
TRBJ2-2 | . | TRBV30 | . | 14 | TGTGCCTGGTTTGGGTGGACACGCGGGGGGGAGCTGTTTTTT | CAWFGWTRGGELFF
TRBJ1-2 | . | TRBV7-2 | TRBD1 | 17 | TGTGCCAGCAGCCAGGGACAGGGGGCTTATAATAACTATGGCTACACCTTC | CASSQGQGAYNNYGYTF
TRBJ1-3 | . | TRBV13 | . | 16 | TGTGCCAGCAGCCCCGGGGGGGGCCTCTTCGGAAACACCATATATTTT | CASSPGGGLFGNTIYF
TRBJ1-4 | once | TRBV15 | . | 14 | TGTGCCACCAGCAGAGACAGGGTTGATGAAAAACTGTTTTTT | CATSRDRVDEKLFF
TRBJ2-1 | . | TRBV11-3 | . | 17 | TGTGCCAGCAGCTTAGAGATAACTAGCCCCTCCTACAATGAGCAGTTCTTC | CASSLEITSPSYNEQFF
TRBJ1-3 | . | TRBV9 | . | 16 | TGTGCCAGCAGCGCCCACACCTCAGGGGCTGGAAACACCATATATTTT | CASSAHTSGAGNTIYF
TRBJ2-7 | . | TRBV5-5 | TRBD1 | 15 | TGTGCCAGCAGCCACAGTTTGGGACAGGGATCCGAGCAGTACTTC | CASSHSLGQGSEQYF
TRBJ2-5 | . | TRBV4-3 | TRBD1 | 19 | TGCGCCAACAGCCAAGATCAATTTGGGGGCAGGACAGGGTATGAGACCCAGTACTTC | CANSQDQFGGRTGYETQYF
TRBJ2-7 | . | TRBV6-5 | . | 13 | TGTGCCAGCAGTTACAGCCAGACCTACGAGCAGTACTTC | CASSYSQTYEQYF
TRBJ1-5 | once | TRBV4-1 | . | 18 | TGCGCCAGCAGCCAAGAACTCCCAGGGGTAGAGGGCAATCAGCCCCAGCATTTT | CASSQELPGVEGNQPQHF
TRBJ2-1 | . | TRBV9 | . | 14 | TGTGCCAGCAGCGTAGAGGCTACCTCAAATGAGCAGTTCTTC | CASSVEATSNEQFF
TRBJ1-4 | . | TRBV4-1 | . | 13 | TGCGCCAGCTCCTACGGGGGCGGTGAAAAACTGTTTTTT | CASSYGGGEKLFF
TRBJ1-1 | . | TRBV10-3 | TRBD1 | 18 | TGTGCCATCGGGGGGGTTGAAACAGGGGGGTTACCCCGATCTGAAGCTTTCTTT | CAIGGVETGGLPRSEAFF
TRBJ1-2 | . | TRBV7-9 | . | 14 | TGTGCCAGCAGCTCCCTAGGAGGGATCTATGGCTACACCTTC | CASSSLGGIYGYTF
TRBJ2-7 | . | TRBV7-9 | . | 14 | TGTGCCAGCAGCCCCAGGGGCCCCCTCCACGAGCAGTACTTC | CASSPRGPLHEQYF
TRBJ1-3 | . | TRBV27 | TRBD1 | 14 | TGTGCCAGCAGGGACAGGACCTCTGGAAACACCATATATTTT | CASRDRTSGNTIYF
TRBJ1-2 | . | TRBV7-9 | . | 13 | TGTGCCAGCAGCCACATAGTCGACTATGGCTACACCTTC | CASSHIVDYGYTF
TRBJ1-1 | once | TRBV11-3 | . | 15 | TGTGCCAGCAGCCCCATCGGGGCCTCGAACACTGAAGCTTTCTTT | CASSPIGASNTEAFF
TRBJ2-7 | . | TRBV6-6 | . | 14 | TGTGCCAGCAGGGTTGTCGGCAGTGGTCCCGAGCAGTACTTC | CASRVVGSGPEQYF
TRBJ1-2 | . | TRBV6-5 | . | 13 | TGTGCCAGCAGTTACTCAGGCAGCTATGGCTACACCTTC | CASSYSGSYGYTF